This entry is about one T cell receptor beta chain. This sample was taken from a study of blood T cell repertoires in COVID-19. Trimming removed 6 bases at V and 7 bases at J, with 16 bases between. This CDR3 has 14 residues. The germline CDR1 and CDR2 sequences are MNHNY and SVGAGI (reference sequence). The method was immunoSEQ multiplex PCR; TCRdb's version includes in-frame clones alone and lacks a portion of them. The table lists roughly 130,000 clones, under 85% of them singletons. This receptor was obtained from a man aged 35 to 55 with active or convalescent COVID-19. Material for sequencing was peripheral blood. The chain recombines TRBV6-6 with TRBJ2-1, with D maybe TRBD2 (7 bases). CDR3 in amino acids: CASSPGGPGNEQFF. The CDR3 DNA reads as TGTGCCAGCAGCCCCGGGGGGCCGGGGAATGAGCAGTTCTTC.